Each of the 4 T cell receptor beta chains below was sequenced from the same sample in a study of CD4 and CD8 cells across lung adenocarcinoma regions. One entry per CDR3 protein, called by TCRdb with MiXCR from the PCR reads. This repertoire shows some 25,000 distinct CDR3 sequences, approximately 50% found once; its top ten account for 48%. The sequencing input was CD8+ T cells from the center of a lung tumor. The receptors shown here come from a male donor with lung adenocarcinoma. The CD4 and CD8 labels of this study may be unreliable.

The genes are TRBV11-3 and TRBJ2-2; TRBD2 is a possible D gene (6 bases). Germline V CDR1 and CDR2: SGHNT, YENEEA. V gave up 5 bases and J gave up 16 bases, with 23 bases separating them. The CDR3 covers 14 residues. In nucleotides, the CDR3 is TGTGCCAGCAGCCGGGGTGCGGGGACCGGTGCGCAGTTTTTT. This gives the protein CASSRGAGTGAQFF.

This rearrangement joins TRBV27 to TRBJ2-5; 7 nucleotides match TRBD2. CDR3 length equals 15 residues. Germline CDR1 reads MNHEY; CDR2 reads SMNVEV (reference sequence). The V and J ends lost 3 bases and 1 base, in that order; junction bases with no gene match: 5. DNA for the CDR3: TGTGCCAGCAGTTTGTCGACTAGCTTCCAAGAGACCCAGTACTTC. This sequence encodes CASSLSTSFQETQYF.

This clonotype was seen ten or more times. The V and J genes are TRBV25-1 and TRBJ2-3; D is perhaps TRBD1 or TRBD2 (6 bases each). In germline, CDR1 is MGHDK, CDR2 SYGVNS. Trimming left V 3 bases short and J 0 bases short, with 13 bases between. The CDR3 is 16 residues long. The CDR3 sequence is CASSEAGHPSTDTQYF. CDR3 in DNA: TGTGCCAGCAGTGAGGCGGGACACCCTAGCACAGATACGCAGTATTTT.

In its sample, this clonotype is medium-sized (0.01 to 0.1%). The rearrangement links TRBV6-1 to TRBJ2-1; D gene ambiguous. V was clipped by 7 bases and J by 11 bases, with 18 bases between them. This CDR3 is built from 13 residues. Germline CDR1 MNHNS, CDR2 SASEGT. The CDR3 loop is CASTAGRRVKQFF. The CDR3 bases are TGTGCCAGCACGGCCGGGCGACGAGTGAAGCAGTTCTTC.